This TCR beta chain was documented in a study of T-cell memory formation after mild COVID-19 (dated by TCRdb to 2020 to 2022). With respect to the entire study: TCR sequence clusters from the two donors were found to be largely donor specific. In a couple of donors, T-cell clones that expanded and contracted after mild COVID-19 were tracked by sequencing TCRalpha and TCRbeta repertoires over time. The cohort was made up of two young adult volunteers, one female and one male, who were previously healthy.

These reads were obtained on an Illumina NovaSeq 6000. TCRalpha and TCRbeta cDNA libraries were built by 5'RACE with constant-segment primers, adding sample barcodes and unique molecular identifiers. Trizol reagent was used to extract RNA from every sample. Libraries were amplified in two PCR steps, with a second sample barcode and Illumina TruSeq adapters added in the second step. Libraries were sequenced on an Illumina NovaSeq with 2 x 150 bp paired-end reads. The study's processing was this. With migec v1.2.7, reads were demultiplexed and then collapsed into UMI-guided consensus sequences. Using mixcr v2.1.11, the UMI consensuses were aligned to TRA and TRB V and J templates and assembled into clonotypes. A clonotype was counted as expanded or contracted only if both edgeR and NoisET called the change significant, with noise models trained on biological replicates. For edgeR calls, the thresholds were a false discovery rate-adjusted p below 0.01 and a log2 fold-change of 1. As an exploratory analysis of dynamics, max-normalized trajectories of the 1000 most abundant clonotypes were examined by PCA with hierarchical clustering. Each responding clone was given a CD4 or CD8 phenotype based on the CD4+ and CD8+ repertoires, which had been sequenced separately. The public sequencing data were trimmed at Q25 with fastp and processed into clonotypes with MiXCR by TCRdb, which kept only in-frame beta chains. All rows with the same CDR3 protein become a single entry with the most common DNA and genes. In this record, the V and J calls reflect TCRdb's handling and not the investigators' own analysis. The sample table contains about 410,000 distinct CDR3 sequences; only one count was recorded for roughly 18% of them. Around a fifth of the sample rests with the top ten.

Ends trimmed: V by 4 bases, J by 5 bases; bases unmatched to a gene: 5. The CDR3 covers 13 residues, taking in both the cysteine and the phenylalanine. Of all the DNA, just the CDR3 is kept, 39 bases in frame from base 1. Looking up the germline V gene (reference sequence) yields CDR1 SGHNT and CDR2 YYREEE. PBMCs were isolated by Ficoll-Paque density gradient centrifugation. Results the study describes overall, beyond this receptor: Clones contracting from day 15 to 85 had balanced CD4/CD8 phenotypes, while a second wave expanding from day 15 to 37 was biased towards CD4+. Whether the second-wave clones peaking on day 37 were SARS-CoV-2 specific was not confirmed. Contracting CD4+ clones appeared mostly in the CM and EM memory subsets, whereas CD8+ clones were enriched in EMRA. Some responding clones were detected in pre-infection memory, suggesting pre-existing cross-reactive memory T cells joined the SARS-CoV-2 response. Only a couple of mild cases were covered by the study, and larger cohorts that include severe cases with pre-infection samples were considered necessary.

About this clonotype: What this receptor recognizes is not known. Base qualities are not at hand, and no much larger clone is one base apart.

The source is a man between 18 and 35 years old who had mild COVID-19 (a few samples of this study predate the infection). The sample titles of this study are shuffled in the database, so cell type and time point are left out; the donor was told from shared clones. Recombination linked TRBV5-4 to TRBJ2-5, and 7 junction bases match TRBD1. The specimen was PBMCs or a T cell subset sorted from them (not recorded which). The base sequence is TGTGCCAGCAGCGTGTACAGGGGTGAGACCCAGTACTTC. Translation gives CASSVYRGETQYF.